A selection of T cell receptor beta chains follows, all from one sample in a study of early T cells in non-severe SARS-CoV-2 infection. TCRdb reprocessed the 5' RACE reads with MiXCR, giving one entry per CDR3 protein. The table shows about 60,000 distinct CDR3 sequences, with roughly a tenth occurring only once. The sequencing input was whole blood. Receptors originate from an adult who was a healthcare worker with PCR-confirmed SARS-CoV-2 infection or an uninfected control (not recorded which). Each CDR3 is given with its conserved first and last residue. A D gene is named only where the DNA matches it firmly. Size is stated for part of the rows, as once, few or many counts, or as a class when the clone is expanded.

clone size,CDR3 length,J gene,D gene,V gene,CDR3 DNA,CDR3 protein
few,15,TRBJ1-2,TRBD1,TRBV29-1,TGCAGCGTTGATCAGGGGGCAGGATTAGTTAATGGCTACACCTTC,CSVDQGAGLVNGYTF
many,13,TRBJ2-2,-,TRBV5-1,TGCGCCAGCAGCTTGTTCGGTGCCGGGGAGCTGTTTTTT,CASSLFGAGELFF
-,16,TRBJ1-2,-,TRBV7-9,TGTGCCAGCAGCTTAGCGTACACAGCCGCTAACTATGGCTACACCTTC,CASSLAYTAANYGYTF
-,15,TRBJ1-5,-,TRBV6-5,TGTGCCAGCAGATCCAGGGTATTTGGCGATCAGCCCCAGCATTTT,CASRSRVFGDQPQHF
-,17,TRBJ2-3,TRBD2,TRBV7-2,TGTGCCAGCAGCCACCCAGCAGCGGGAGGTAGCACAGATACGCAGTATTTT,CASSHPAAGGSTDTQYF
few,13,TRBJ1-5,-,TRBV28,TGTGCCAGCAGGGTGGGTATTCCCAAACCCCAGCATTTT,CASRVGIPKPQHF
many,16,TRBJ2-1,TRBD1,TRBV9,TGTGCCAGCAGCGTAGGAGGGGGACAGGGAGACAATGAGCAGTTCTTC,CASSVGGGQGDNEQFF
many,15,TRBJ2-1,-,TRBV7-3,TGTGCCTCCCAGCTTAGGAGGGTATTTGGCAATGAGCAGTTCTTC,CASQLRRVFGNEQFF
many,14,TRBJ1-4,-,TRBV2,TGTGCCAGCAGTGAGCGGACTACTAATGAAAAACTGTTTTTT,CASSERTTNEKLFF
-,11,TRBJ1-2,TRBD1,TRBV29-1,TGCAGCGTCCGGGACAGAGATGGCTACACCTTC,CSVRDRDGYTF
many,15,TRBJ1-3,-,TRBV7-9,TGTGCCAGCACGGCAGGCCCTAGCTCTGGAAACACCATATATTTT,CASTAGPSSGNTIYF
many,14,TRBJ2-2,-,TRBV5-1,TGCGCCAGCAGCTTGGAGGGTGCCACCGGGGAGCTGTTTTTT,CASSLEGATGELFF
many,15,TRBJ2-5,TRBD2,TRBV7-7,TGTGCTAGCAGCCTTGGTAGCGGGGGGGGCGAGACCCAGTACTTC,CASSLGSGGGETQYF